A selection of T cell receptor beta chains follows, all from one sample in a study of T cell changes during pregnancy in multiple sclerosis. Only in-frame clones appear in the TCRdb table, and some are missing; sequencing was by immunoSEQ multiplex PCR. The table lists over 65,000 clones, roughly 90% of them singletons. The specimen comprised peripheral blood, sampled in the first trimester of pregnancy. These receptor sequences come from a female donor with multiple sclerosis, enrolled in a pregnancy study. The CDR3 runs from the conserved cysteine through the conserved F or W. D genes are given only for firm matches. The listing skips clone size in some rows; elsewhere it reads once, few, many or a size class.

TRBJ2-1 - TRBV7-6 - CASSFTGSNVNEQFF TGTGCCAGCAGCTTCACAGGGAGTAACGTCAATGAGCAGTTCTTC
TRBJ2-1 - TRBV7-6 - CASSPDYNSYNEQFF TGTGCCAGCAGTCCCGATTACAACTCCTACAATGAGCAGTTCTTC
TRBJ2-7 - TRBV6-5 TRBD1 CASSYDGQAYF TGTGCCAGCAGTTACGACGGACAGGCGTACTTC
TRBJ1-2 - TRBV27 TRBD1 CASSQSGTGGYYGYTF TGTGCCAGCAGTCAATCCGGGACAGGGGGCTACTATGGCTACACCTTC
TRBJ1-1 - TRBV7-6 - CASSLADQGSGTEAFF TGTGCCAGCAGCTTAGCGGACCAGGGTTCGGGCACTGAAGCTTTCTTT
TRBJ2-2 - TRBV7-2 TRBD1 CASSLVGTGTTGELFF TGTGCCAGCAGCTTAGTGGGGACAGGGACGACCGGGGAGCTGTTTTTT
TRBJ1-4 - TRBV6-1 - CASSTTGADYEKLFF TGTGCCAGCAGTACCACTGGAGCAGATTATGAAAAACTGTTTTTT
TRBJ1-1 - TRBV2 TRBD1 CASSPGTGGIEAFF TGTGCCAGCAGTCCTGGGACAGGGGGGATTGAAGCTTTCTTT
TRBJ1-1 - TRBV2 TRBD1 CASREQGASTEAFF TGTGCCAGCAGGGAACAGGGGGCATCCACTGAAGCTTTCTTT
TRBJ2-2 - TRBV6-7 - CASSYSTPVADETGELFF TGTGCCAGCAGTTACTCCACCCCCGTGGCAGATGAAACCGGGGAGCTGTTTTTT
TRBJ1-6 - TRBV4-2 - CASSQESSSYNSPLHF TGTGCCAGCAGCCAAGAATCCAGCTCCTATAATTCACCCCTCCACTTT
TRBJ1-1 - TRBV7-9 - CASSFTTPGDTEAFF TGTGCCAGCAGCTTTACCACCCCAGGGGACACTGAAGCTTTCTTT
TRBJ1-3 - TRBV5-4 TRBD1 CASSPDQGGLELSGNTIYF TGTGCCAGCAGCCCCGACCAGGGGGGCTTAGAACTCTCTGGAAACACCATATATTTT
TRBJ1-6 few TRBV15 - CATSREARSPLHF TGTGCCACCAGCAGAGAAGCACGTTCACCCCTCCACTTT
TRBJ1-2 - TRBV18 - CASSPDGVQAAYYGYTF TGTGCCAGCTCACCAGACGGGGTCCAGGCAGCCTACTATGGCTACACCTTC
TRBJ2-2 - TRBV5-1 TRBD2 CASSLEVAGKSGELFF TGCGCCAGCAGCTTGGAAGTAGCGGGAAAGTCCGGGGAGCTGTTTTTT
TRBJ1-2 - TRBV4-2 - CASSQVSTGINYGYTF TGTGCCAGCAGCCAAGTTAGTACAGGAATTAACTATGGCTACACCTTC
TRBJ2-1 - TRBV6-1 - CASRQGYNEQFF TGTGCCAGCAGGCAGGGCTACAATGAGCAGTTCTTC
TRBJ2-1 - TRBV4-3 TRBD1 CASSQDRTGYNEQFF TGCGCCAGCAGCCAAGATCGGACAGGGTACAATGAGCAGTTCTTC
TRBJ1-2 - TRBV27 - CASSKNFEPNYGYTF TGTGCCAGCAGCAAAAATTTTGAGCCTAACTATGGCTACACCTTC
TRBJ2-5 - TRBV6-1 TRBD2 CASSPKREGWETQYF TGTGCCAGCAGTCCAAAGCGGGAGGGGTGGGAGACCCAGTACTTC
TRBJ1-3 - TRBV5-1 - CASSLVPPGLSGNTIYF TGCGCCAGCAGCTTGGTCCCCCCAGGGCTCTCTGGAAACACCATATATTTT
TRBJ2-1 - TRBV5-4 TRBD2 CASSHGLAGSGNEQFF TGTGCCAGCAGCCATGGACTAGCGGGGTCCGGGAATGAGCAGTTCTTC